The entry that follows covers one T cell receptor (beta chain) sequence. The specificity of this receptor is unknown. No much larger clonotype is one base removed from it; base qualities were not supplied. Library prep was done by 5' RACE. The instrument given in TCRdb is NextSeq 500. Unique molecular identifiers were attached to individual cDNA molecules in the TCR library protocol so that sequencing error and PCR bias could be corrected. Both TCR alpha and beta chains were sequenced, and tight co-correlation was observed between alpha and beta sequence abundances in each sample. As for the authors' bioinformatics: Decombinator V4 was used to annotate the V gene, J gene and CDR3 of the TCR sequences. Expanded TCRs were defined as changing significantly between any two time points under a Poisson model with p below 0.0001. TCR abundances were normalised to the total number of TCRs sequenced in each sample and reported as counts per million. MAIT TCRs were defined by TRAV1-2 paired with TRAJ12, TRAJ20 or TRAJ33, and iNKT TCRs by TRAV10 paired with TRAJ18. A search of VDJdb, accessed on 1 November 2021, was run for TCRs annotated to CMV, EBV and SARS-CoV-2, with TCRs annotated for multiple antigens excluded. TCRdb reanalyzed the raw reads on its own, using fastp at Q25 for trimming and MiXCR for clone calling, and kept in-frame beta chains. Every entry covers one CDR3 protein and lists the most common genes and DNA from its rows. Here the V and J calls rest on TCRdb's processing, not on the authors' analysis. Present in this sample are tens of thousands of distinct CDR3 sequences, approximately 13% of which were seen just once. Of the sample, roughly 1.2% is held by the ten largest clones.

A case-control design nested within a healthcare worker cohort in London, UK, was used, with weekly nasopharyngeal swab PCR tests and blood sampling performed. Healthcare workers were enrolled in the week of the UK lockdown, from 23 to 31 March 2020, and were followed every week for up to roughly 16 weeks. The germline V gene encodes CDR1 SQVTM and CDR2 ANQGSEA. Counted from cysteine to phenylalanine, this CDR3 has 13 amino acids. Of all the DNA, just the CDR3 is kept, 39 bases in frame from base 1. Trimming at the junction amounts to 6 bases on V and 1 base on J, and the germline ends lie 9 bases apart. The data originate from a study of early T cells in non-severe SARS-CoV-2 infection (dated by TCRdb to about 2021). Regarding the research as a whole: Because TCR sequencing relied on bulk RNA taken from unsorted whole blood, pairing of alpha and beta chains was not possible. Paper-wide results and their limitations: VDJdb matching was skewed toward anti-spike CD8 responses and likely underestimated virus-specific expansions by missing private and CD4 specificities.

The origin of this receptor is an adult who was a healthcare worker with PCR-confirmed SARS-CoV-2 infection or an uninfected control (not recorded which). In this chain, TRBV29-1 is recombined with TRBJ2-2; the D gene cannot be resolved reliably. Sequencing used whole blood. The bases read TGCAGCGTGAGGACGGGGAACACCGGGGAGCTGTTTTTT. Its protein product is CSVRTGNTGELFF.